The subject of this entry is one TCR beta chain. The sample is drawn from a study of blood T cell repertoires in COVID-19. Original data processing: Estimated nucleated cell counts came from reference gene primer amplification. Profiled with immunoSEQ multiplex PCR; TCRdb holds only in-frame clones, not every one. The V and J calls and clone size are taken from that table; D and trimming were inferred from the DNA. The sample lists roughly 200,000 clones, 82% seen once, with about 12% in the top ten. Germline V lookup: CDR1 LGHDT, CDR2 YNNKEL (reference sequence). The junction had 20 bases not matched to a gene; V was cut back by 4 bases and J by 2 bases. This CDR3 has 21 residues.

Sequencing was carried out using PBMCs or T cells enriched from blood (not recorded which). This receptor was obtained from a man between 40 and 49 years old who had recovered from COVID-19. V is TRBV3-1 (or the pseudogene TRBV3-2) and J is TRBJ2-1; 10 nucleotides line up with TRBD2. The CDR3, as DNA: TGTGCCAGCAGCCTAGACGCGACGGCTAGCGGGAGTGGTGCGGCCTACAATGAGCAGTTCTTC. Its translation is CASSLDATASGSGAAYNEQFF.